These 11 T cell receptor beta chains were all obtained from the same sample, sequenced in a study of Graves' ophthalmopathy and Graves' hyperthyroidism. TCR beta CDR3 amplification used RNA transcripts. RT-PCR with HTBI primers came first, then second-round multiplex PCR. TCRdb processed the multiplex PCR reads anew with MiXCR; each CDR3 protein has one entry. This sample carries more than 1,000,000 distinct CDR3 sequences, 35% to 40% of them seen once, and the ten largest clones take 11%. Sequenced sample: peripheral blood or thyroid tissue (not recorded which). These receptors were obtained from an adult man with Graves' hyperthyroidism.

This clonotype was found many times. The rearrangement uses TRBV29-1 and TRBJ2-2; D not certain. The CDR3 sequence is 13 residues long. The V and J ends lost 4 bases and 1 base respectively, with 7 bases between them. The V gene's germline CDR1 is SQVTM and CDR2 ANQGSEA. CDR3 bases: TGCAGCGTTGTGACCCTGAACACCGGGGAGCTGTTTTTT. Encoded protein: CSVVTLNTGELFF.

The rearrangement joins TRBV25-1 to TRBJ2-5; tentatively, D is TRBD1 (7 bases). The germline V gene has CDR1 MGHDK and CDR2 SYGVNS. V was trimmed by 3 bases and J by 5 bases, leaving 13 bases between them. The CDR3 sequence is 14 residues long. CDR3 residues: CASSDQGGLETQYF. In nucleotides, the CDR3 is TGTGCCAGCAGTGATCAGGGGGGCTTGGAGACCCAGTACTTC.

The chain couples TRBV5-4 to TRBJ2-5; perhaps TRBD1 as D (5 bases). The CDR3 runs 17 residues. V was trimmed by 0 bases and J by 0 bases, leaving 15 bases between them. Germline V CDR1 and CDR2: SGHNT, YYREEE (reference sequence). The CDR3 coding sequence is TGTGCCAGCAGCTTGGTAGGCAGGGCGAGAGACCAAGAGACCCAGTACTTC. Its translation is CASSLVGRARDQETQYF.

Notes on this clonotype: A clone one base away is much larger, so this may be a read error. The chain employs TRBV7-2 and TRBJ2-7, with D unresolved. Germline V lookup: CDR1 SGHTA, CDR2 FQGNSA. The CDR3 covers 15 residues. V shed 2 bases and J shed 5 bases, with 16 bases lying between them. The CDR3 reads CASSLRRHGYHEQYF. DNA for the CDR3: TGTGCCAGCAGCTTACGGCGACATGGATACCACGAGCAGTACTTC.

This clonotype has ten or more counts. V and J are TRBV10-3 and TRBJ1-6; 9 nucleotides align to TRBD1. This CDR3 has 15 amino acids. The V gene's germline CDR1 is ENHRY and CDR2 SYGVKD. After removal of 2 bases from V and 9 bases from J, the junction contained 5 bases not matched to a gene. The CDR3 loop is CAISETGGQRSPLHF. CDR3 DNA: TGTGCCATCAGTGAGACAGGGGGCCAACGTTCACCCCTCCACTTT.

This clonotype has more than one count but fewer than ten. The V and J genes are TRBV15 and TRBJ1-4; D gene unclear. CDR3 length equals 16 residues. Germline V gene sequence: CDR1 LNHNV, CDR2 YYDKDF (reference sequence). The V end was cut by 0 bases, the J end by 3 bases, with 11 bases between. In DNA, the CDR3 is TGTGCCACCAGCAGAGATTATGAGGAATCTAATGAAAAACTGTTTTTT. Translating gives CATSRDYEESNEKLFF. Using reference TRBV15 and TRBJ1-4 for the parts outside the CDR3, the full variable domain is DAMVIQNPRYQVTQFGKPVTLSCSQTLNHNVMYWYQQKSSQAPKLLFHYYDKDFNNEADTPDNFQSRRPNTSFCFLDIRSPGLGDTAMYLCATSRDYEESNEKLFFGSGTQLSVL.

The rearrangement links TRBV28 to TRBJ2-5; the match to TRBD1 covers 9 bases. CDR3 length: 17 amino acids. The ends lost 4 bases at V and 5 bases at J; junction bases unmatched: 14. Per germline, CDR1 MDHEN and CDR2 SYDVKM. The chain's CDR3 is CASSSPLTGGGLETQYF. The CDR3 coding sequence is TGTGCCAGCAGTTCCCCATTAACAGGGGGCGGTTTGGAGACCCAGTACTTC.

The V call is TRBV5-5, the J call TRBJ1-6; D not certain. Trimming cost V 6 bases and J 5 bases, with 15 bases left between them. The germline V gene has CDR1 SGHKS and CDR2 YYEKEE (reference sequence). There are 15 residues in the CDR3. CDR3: CASTWEGIDNSPLHF. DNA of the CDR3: TGTGCCAGCACCTGGGAGGGAATCGATAATTCACCCCTCCACTTT.

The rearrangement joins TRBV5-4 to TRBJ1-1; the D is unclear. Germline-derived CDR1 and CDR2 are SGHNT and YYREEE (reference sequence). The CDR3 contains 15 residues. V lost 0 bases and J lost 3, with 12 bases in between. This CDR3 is CASSLAVSGYTEAFF. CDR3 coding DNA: TGTGCCAGCAGCTTGGCGGTTTCTGGATACACTGAAGCTTTCTTT.

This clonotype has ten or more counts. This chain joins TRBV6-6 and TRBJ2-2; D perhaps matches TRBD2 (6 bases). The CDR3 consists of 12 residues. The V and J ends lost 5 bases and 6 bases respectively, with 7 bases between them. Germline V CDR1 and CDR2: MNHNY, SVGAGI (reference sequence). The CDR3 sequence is CASSTGAGELFF. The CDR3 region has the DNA TGTGCCAGCAGTACGGGAGCCGGGGAGCTGTTTTTT.

CDR3 sequence reads: CASSVGLAHQETQYF. The CDR3 DNA follows: TGTGCCAGCAGCGTGGGACTAGCTCACCAAGAGACCCAGTACTTC. The V call is TRBV27, the J call TRBJ2-5, with 9 bases identical to TRBD2. J lost 0 bases, V lost 6 bases, and 5 bases had no gene match. CDR1 and CDR2 from the germline V gene are MNHEY and SMNVEV (reference sequence). The CDR3 spans 15 residues.